This T cell receptor (beta chain) stems from a study of blood T cell repertoires in COVID-19. In the study overall: PBMCs, B-cell-depleted T cells, or T cells were the source of the cDNA or gDNA that made up the material.

Profiled with immunoSEQ multiplex PCR; TCRdb holds only in-frame clones, not every one. The sample has roughly 310,000 clones, about 91% seen once. Per the germline V gene, CDR1 is SEHNR and CDR2 is FQNEAQ (reference sequence). The CDR3 totals 13 residues. Trimming removed 3 bases from V and 9 bases from J, with 12 bases in between. Membership in each cohort depended on participant-reported clinical history. Material for sequencing was PBMCs or T cells enriched from blood (not recorded which). The chain recombines TRBV7-9 with TRBJ2-1; unclear D gene. This receptor was obtained from a woman aged 40 to 50 who had recovered from COVID-19. CDR3 sequence (DNA): TGTGCCAGCAGCTTCCCGGGTCTTCGTGAGCAGTTCTTC. Translated: CASSFPGLREQFF.